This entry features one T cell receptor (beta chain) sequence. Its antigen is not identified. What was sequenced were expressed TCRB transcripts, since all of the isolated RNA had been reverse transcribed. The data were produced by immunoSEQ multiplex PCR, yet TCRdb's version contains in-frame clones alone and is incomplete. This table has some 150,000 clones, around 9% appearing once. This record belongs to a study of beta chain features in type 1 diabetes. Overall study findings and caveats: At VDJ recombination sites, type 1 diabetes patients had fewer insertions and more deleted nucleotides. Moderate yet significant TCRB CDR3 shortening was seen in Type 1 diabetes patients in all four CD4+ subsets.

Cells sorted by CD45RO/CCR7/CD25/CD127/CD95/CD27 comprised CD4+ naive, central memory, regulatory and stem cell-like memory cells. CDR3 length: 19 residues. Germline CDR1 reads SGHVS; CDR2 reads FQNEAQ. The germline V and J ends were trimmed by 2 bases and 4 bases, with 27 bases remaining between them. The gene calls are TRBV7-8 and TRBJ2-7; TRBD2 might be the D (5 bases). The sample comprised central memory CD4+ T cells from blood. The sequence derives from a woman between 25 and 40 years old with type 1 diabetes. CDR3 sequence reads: CASSLYLLAFPRVPYEQYF. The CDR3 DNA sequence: TGTGCCAGCAGCTTATATCTTCTAGCATTCCCCAGAGTCCCATACGAGCAGTACTTC. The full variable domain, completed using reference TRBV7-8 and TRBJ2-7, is GAGVSQSPRYKVAKRGQDVALRCDPISGHVSLFWYQQALGQGPEFLTYFQNEAQLDKSGLPSDRFFAERPEGSVSTLKIQRTQQEDSAVYLCASSLYLLAFPRVPYEQYFGPGTRLTVT.